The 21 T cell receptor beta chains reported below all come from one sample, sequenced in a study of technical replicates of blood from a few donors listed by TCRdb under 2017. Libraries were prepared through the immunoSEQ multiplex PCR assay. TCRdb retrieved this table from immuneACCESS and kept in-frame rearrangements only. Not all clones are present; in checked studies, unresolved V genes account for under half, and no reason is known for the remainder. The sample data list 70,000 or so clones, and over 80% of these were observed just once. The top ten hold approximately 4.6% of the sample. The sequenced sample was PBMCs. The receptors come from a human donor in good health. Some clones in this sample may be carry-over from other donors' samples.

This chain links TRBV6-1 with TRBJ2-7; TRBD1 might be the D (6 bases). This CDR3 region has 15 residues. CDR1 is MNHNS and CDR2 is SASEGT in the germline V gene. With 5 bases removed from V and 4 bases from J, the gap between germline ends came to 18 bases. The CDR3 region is CASSHWEGGSYEQYF. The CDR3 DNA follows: TGTGCCAGCAGTCACTGGGAAGGGGGTAGTTACGAGCAGTACTTC.

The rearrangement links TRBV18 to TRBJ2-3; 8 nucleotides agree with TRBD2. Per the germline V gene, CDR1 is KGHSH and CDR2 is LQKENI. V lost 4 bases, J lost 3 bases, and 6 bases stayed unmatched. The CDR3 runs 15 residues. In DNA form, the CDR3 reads TGTGCCAGCTCACTGCGGGAGGTTAGAACAGATACGCAGTATTTT. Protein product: CASSLREVRTDTQYF.

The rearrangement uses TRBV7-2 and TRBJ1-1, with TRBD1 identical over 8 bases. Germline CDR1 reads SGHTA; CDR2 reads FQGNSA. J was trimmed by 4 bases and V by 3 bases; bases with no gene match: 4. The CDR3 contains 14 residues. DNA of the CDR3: TGTGCCAGCAGCTTCGGACAGGGAGGCACTGAAGCTTTCTTT. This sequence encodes CASSFGQGGTEAFF. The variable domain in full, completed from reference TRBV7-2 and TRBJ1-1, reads GAGVSQSPSNKVTEKGKDVELRCDPISGHTALYWYRQSLGQGLEFLIYFQGNSAPDKSGLPSDRFSAERTGGSVSTLTIQRTQQEDSAVYLCASSFGQGGTEAFFGQGTRLTVV.

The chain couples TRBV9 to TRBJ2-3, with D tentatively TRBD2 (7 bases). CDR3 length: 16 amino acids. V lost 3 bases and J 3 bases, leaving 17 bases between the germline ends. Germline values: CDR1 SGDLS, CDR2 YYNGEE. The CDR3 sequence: CASSARAGRGTDTQYF. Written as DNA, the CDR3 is TGTGCCAGCAGCGCGAGAGCGGGAAGGGGGACAGATACGCAGTATTTT.

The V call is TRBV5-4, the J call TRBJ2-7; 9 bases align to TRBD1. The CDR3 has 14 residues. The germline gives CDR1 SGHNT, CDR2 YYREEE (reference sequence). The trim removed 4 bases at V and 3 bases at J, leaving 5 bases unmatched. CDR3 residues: CASSPGTGFYEQYF. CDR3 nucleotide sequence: TGTGCCAGCAGCCCCGGGACAGGGTTCTACGAGCAGTACTTC.

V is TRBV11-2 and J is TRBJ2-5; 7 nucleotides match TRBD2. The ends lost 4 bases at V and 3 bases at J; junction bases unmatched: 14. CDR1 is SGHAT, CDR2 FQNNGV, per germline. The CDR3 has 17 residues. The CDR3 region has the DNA TGTGCCAGCAGCTCCCCCCTGCTTGCGGGGGATGAAGAGACCCAGTACTTC. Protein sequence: CASSSPLLAGDEETQYF.

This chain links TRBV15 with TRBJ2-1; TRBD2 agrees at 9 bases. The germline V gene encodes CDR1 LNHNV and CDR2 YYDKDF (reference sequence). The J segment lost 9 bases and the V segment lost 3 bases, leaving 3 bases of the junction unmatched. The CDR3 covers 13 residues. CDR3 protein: CATSRASGIEQFF. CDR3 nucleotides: TGTGCCACCAGCAGGGCTAGCGGGATTGAGCAGTTCTTC.

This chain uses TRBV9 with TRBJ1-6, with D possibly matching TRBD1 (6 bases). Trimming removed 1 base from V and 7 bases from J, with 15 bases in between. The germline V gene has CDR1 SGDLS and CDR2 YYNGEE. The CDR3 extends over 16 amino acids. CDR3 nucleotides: TGTGCCAGCAGCGTAACGGGACACCGTTTGAATTCACCCCTCCACTTT. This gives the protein CASSVTGHRLNSPLHF.

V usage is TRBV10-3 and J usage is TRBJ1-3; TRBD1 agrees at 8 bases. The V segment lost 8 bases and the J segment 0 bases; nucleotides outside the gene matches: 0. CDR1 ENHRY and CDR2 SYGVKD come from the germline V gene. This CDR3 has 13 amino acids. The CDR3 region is CAIGTGSGNTIYF. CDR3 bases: TGTGCCATCGGGACAGGCTCTGGAAACACCATATATTTT.

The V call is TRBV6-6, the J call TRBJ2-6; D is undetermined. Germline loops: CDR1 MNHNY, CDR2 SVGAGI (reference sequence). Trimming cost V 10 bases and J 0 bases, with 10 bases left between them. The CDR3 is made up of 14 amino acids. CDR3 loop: CATYSGSGANVLTF. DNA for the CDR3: TGTGCCACCTATAGTGGCTCTGGGGCCAACGTCCTGACTTTC.

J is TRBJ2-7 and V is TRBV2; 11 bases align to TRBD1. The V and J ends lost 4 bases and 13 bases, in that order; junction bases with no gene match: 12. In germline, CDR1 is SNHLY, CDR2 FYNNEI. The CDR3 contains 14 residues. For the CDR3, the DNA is TGTGCCAGCAGTGTTAGGACAGGGGGCTTACGAGCCTACTTC. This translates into CASSVRTGGLRAYF.

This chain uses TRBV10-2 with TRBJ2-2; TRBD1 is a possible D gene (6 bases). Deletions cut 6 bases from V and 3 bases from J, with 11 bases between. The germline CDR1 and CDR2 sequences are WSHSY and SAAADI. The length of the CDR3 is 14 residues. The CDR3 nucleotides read TGCGCCAGCAGAGGGGGAGTAGACACCGGGGAGCTGTTTTTT. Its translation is CASRGGVDTGELFF.

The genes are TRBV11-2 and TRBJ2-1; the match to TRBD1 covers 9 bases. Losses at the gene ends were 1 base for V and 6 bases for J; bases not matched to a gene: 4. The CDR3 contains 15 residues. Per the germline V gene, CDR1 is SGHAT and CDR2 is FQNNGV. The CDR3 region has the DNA TGTGCCAGCAGCTTAGTCACAGGGGGCTCCAATGAGCAGTTCTTC. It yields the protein CASSLVTGGSNEQFF. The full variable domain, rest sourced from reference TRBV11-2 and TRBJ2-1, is EAGVAQSPRYKIIEKRQSVAFWCNPISGHATLYWYQQILGQGPKLLIQFQNNGVVDDSQLPKDRFSAERLKGVDSTLKIQPAKLEDSAVYLCASSLVTGGSNEQFFGPGTRLTVL.

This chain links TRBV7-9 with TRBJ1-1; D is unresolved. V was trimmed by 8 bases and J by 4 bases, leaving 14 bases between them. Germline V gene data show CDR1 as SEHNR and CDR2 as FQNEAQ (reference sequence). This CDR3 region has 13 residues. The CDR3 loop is CASLTRDGTEAFF. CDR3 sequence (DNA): TGTGCCAGCTTGACCCGGGATGGCACTGAAGCTTTCTTT.

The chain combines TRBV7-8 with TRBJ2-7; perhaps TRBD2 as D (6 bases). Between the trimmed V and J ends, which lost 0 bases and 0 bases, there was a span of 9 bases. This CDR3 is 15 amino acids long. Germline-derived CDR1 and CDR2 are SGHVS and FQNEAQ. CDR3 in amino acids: CASSLAPTSSYEQYF. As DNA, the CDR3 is TGTGCCAGCAGCTTAGCCCCGACTAGCTCCTACGAGCAGTACTTC.

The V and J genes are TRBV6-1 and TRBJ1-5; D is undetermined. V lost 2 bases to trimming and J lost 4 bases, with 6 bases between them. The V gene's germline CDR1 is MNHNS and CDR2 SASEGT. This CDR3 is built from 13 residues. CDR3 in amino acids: CASSERGNQPQHF. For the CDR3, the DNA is TGTGCCAGCAGTGAACGAGGGAATCAGCCCCAGCATTTT.

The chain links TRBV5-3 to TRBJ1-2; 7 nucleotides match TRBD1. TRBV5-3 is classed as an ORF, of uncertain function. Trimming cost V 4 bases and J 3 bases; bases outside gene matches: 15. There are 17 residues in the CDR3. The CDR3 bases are TGTGCCAGAAGCCCGGGACCGGTAGGGGGCGTCGACTATGGCTACACCTTC. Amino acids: CARSPGPVGGVDYGYTF.

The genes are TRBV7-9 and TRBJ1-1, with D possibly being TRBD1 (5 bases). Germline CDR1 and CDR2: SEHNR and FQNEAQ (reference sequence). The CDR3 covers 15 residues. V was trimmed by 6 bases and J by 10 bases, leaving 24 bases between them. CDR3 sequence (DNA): TGTGCCAGCAGGAAAGGCGGGACCGACTCCATGGGAGCTTTCTTT. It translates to CASRKGGTDSMGAFF.

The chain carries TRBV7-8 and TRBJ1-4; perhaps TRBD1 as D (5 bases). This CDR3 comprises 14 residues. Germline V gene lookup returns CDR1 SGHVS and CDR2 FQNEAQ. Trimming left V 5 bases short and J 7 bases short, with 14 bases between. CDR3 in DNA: TGTGCCAGCAGCCCCAGGGAAGACCGTGAAAAACTGTTTTTT. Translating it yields CASSPREDREKLFF.

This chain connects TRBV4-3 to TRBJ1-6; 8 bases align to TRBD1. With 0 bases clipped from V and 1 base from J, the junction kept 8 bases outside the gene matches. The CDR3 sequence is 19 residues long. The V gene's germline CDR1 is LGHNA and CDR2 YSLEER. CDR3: CASSQDFGTGRSYNSPLHF. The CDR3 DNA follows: TGCGCCAGCAGCCAAGATTTTGGGACAGGACGGTCCTATAATTCACCCCTCCACTTT.

The CDR3 sequence is CASSQLAGVGDTQYF. The CDR3 nucleotides are TGTGCCAGCAGTCAGCTAGCGGGAGTCGGAGATACGCAGTATTTT. The J gene is TRBJ2-3, the V gene TRBV6-4; 10 bases line up with TRBD2. Germline V gives CDR1 MRHNA, CDR2 SNTAGT. The CDR3 is 15 amino acids. V was pared by 5 bases and J by 5 bases, with 7 bases of the junction left unmatched.